What follows are 32 T cell receptor beta chains derived from one specimen sequenced in a study of T cells after yellow fever vaccination. TCRdb itself ran the 5' RACE reads through MiXCR, one entry per CDR3 protein. Here the sample spans 70,000 or so distinct CDR3 sequences, 5.9% being singletons. The specimen comprised CD4+ T cells sorted from PBMCs, sampled around 15 days after the first yellow fever vaccination. These receptors were obtained from a man younger than 30 who received the YFV17D yellow fever vaccine.

This clonotype has ten or more counts. This chain connects TRBV6-2 or TRBV6-3 to TRBJ2-2, with D unresolved. The V end was cut by 7 bases, the J end by 1 base, with 10 bases between. Germline loops: CDR1 MNHEY, CDR2 SVGEGT. This CDR3 spans 14 amino acids. CDR3 amino acids: CASNFNWNTGELFF. In DNA form, the CDR3 reads TGTGCCAGCAATTTTAACTGGAACACCGGGGAGCTGTTTTTT.

The sample holds many counts of this clonotype. The V call is TRBV6-1, the J call TRBJ2-1; the D gene is possibly TRBD1 (6 bases). V was cut by 10 bases and J by 7 bases, with 20 bases left in between. This CDR3 has 14 amino acids. From germline, CDR1 is MNHNS and CDR2 SASEGT. CDR3 amino acids: CATLSRGSFNEQFF. CDR3 coding DNA: TGTGCCACCTTAAGTAGGGGGTCGTTTAATGAGCAGTTCTTC.

This clonotype was detected many times. The chain links TRBV12-3 or TRBV12-4 to TRBJ1-2; D gene uncertain. The CDR3 runs to 12 residues. With 6 bases removed from V and 7 bases from J, the gap between germline ends came to 12 bases. CDR3 protein: CASSPERRGYTF. As DNA, the CDR3 is TGTGCCAGCAGCCCGGAACGGCGTGGCTACACCTTC.

This clonotype has a count of ten or more. V and J are TRBV11-2 and TRBJ2-3, with D unclear. Germline V gives CDR1 SGHAT, CDR2 FQNNGV. The V end was cut by 1 base, the J end by 6 bases, with 8 bases between. This CDR3 is built from 13 residues. The CDR3 spells CASSLGLRDTQYF. DNA for the CDR3: TGTGCCAGCAGCTTAGGTCTGAGGGATACGCAGTATTTT. Full variable domain (rest looked up from reference TRBV11-2 and TRBJ2-3): EAGVAQSPRYKIIEKRQSVAFWCNPISGHATLYWYQQILGQGPKLLIQFQNNGVVDDSQLPKDRFSAERLKGVDSTLKIQPAKLEDSAVYLCASSLGLRDTQYFGPGTRLTVL.

Ten or more counts support this clonotype. DNA for the CDR3: TGTGCCAGCAGCTTAGGAGTGGCGGGGCAGCAGCCCCAGCATTTT. Its translation is CASSLGVAGQQPQHF. V and J are TRBV7-8 and TRBJ1-5; tentatively, D is TRBD1 (5 bases). Germline assignment: CDR1 SGHVS and CDR2 FQNEAQ. The CDR3 is 15 amino acids. Deletions cut 1 base from V and 7 bases from J, with 14 bases between.

In this sample, this clonotype turned up many times. The chain couples TRBV7-2 to TRBJ2-7; 9 nucleotides align to TRBD2. This CDR3 comprises 14 residues. Trimming cost V 3 bases and J 7 bases; bases outside gene matches: 7. Germline lookup yields CDR1 SGHTA and CDR2 FQGNSA. The DNA for the CDR3 is TGTGCCAGCAGCTTCGCGGGGGGGCCGGGTGAGCAGTACTTC. This codes for CASSFAGGPGEQYF.

This clonotype was counted at least ten times. The chain recombines TRBV29-1 with TRBJ1-1; D is unclear. The CDR3 length is 11 residues. From germline, CDR1 is SQVTM and CDR2 ANQGSEA. V was clipped by 4 bases and J by 10 bases, with 13 bases between them. CDR3 loop: CSVAPGLSAFF. CDR3 sequence (DNA): TGCAGCGTTGCCCCGGGTCTGTCAGCTTTCTTT.

This clonotype occurred many times. The chain couples TRBV20-1 to TRBJ1-1; D ambiguous. Looked up from germline, CDR1 is DFQATT and CDR2 is SNEGSKA (reference sequence). The length of the CDR3 is 11 residues. V dropped 3 bases and J dropped 5 bases, with 7 bases sitting between them. The CDR3 here is CSARGWTEAFF. The CDR3 bases are TGCAGTGCTAGGGGGTGGACTGAAGCTTTCTTT.

This clonotype was counted ten times or more. The chain combines TRBV5-1 with TRBJ2-7; 11 bases agree with TRBD2. The CDR3 spans 15 residues. Germline CDR1 SGHRS, CDR2 YFSETQ. V was pared by 0 bases and J by 3 bases, with 2 bases of the junction left unmatched. The DNA of the CDR3 is TGCGCCAGCAGCTTGGCCCTAGCGGGGGGCTACGAGCAGTACTTC. Translation gives CASSLALAGGYEQYF.

This clonotype came up many times. The rearrangement joins TRBV6-5 to TRBJ2-7; 7 bases match TRBD1. The CDR3 totals 17 residues. V trimming: 2 bases; J trimming: 2 bases; junction bases outside the gene matches: 12. Germline V gene lookup returns CDR1 MNHEY and CDR2 SVGAGI. The CDR3 DNA reads TGTGCCAGCAGTTACGGGGTTCGGGGACAGAACACCTACGAGCAGTACTTC. Encoded protein: CASSYGVRGQNTYEQYF.

In regard to this clonotype: One base away lies a much larger clone, so this may be a sequencing read error. The rearrangement uses TRBV5-6 and TRBJ2-5, with D possibly TRBD2 on 5 matching bases. Trimming removed 5 bases at V and 5 bases at J, with 16 bases between. This CDR3 has 14 amino acids. Per the germline V gene, CDR1 is SGHDT and CDR2 is YYEEEE. CDR3 sequence reads: CASRPRVLRETQYF. The CDR3 DNA reads TGTGCCAGCAGGCCGAGGGTCCTACGGGAGACCCAGTACTTC.

This clonotype has a count of ten or more. The chain couples TRBV12-3 or TRBV12-4 to TRBJ2-5; D ambiguous. CDR3 length equals 14 residues. Trimming pared 2 bases from V and 5 bases from J, leaving 12 bases between. As DNA, the CDR3 is TGTGCCAGCAGTTTAAACAATCCCCCGGAGACCCAGTACTTC. This translates into CASSLNNPPETQYF.

This clonotype was detected ten times or more. The rearrangement links TRBV7-2 to TRBJ2-3; no clear D gene. Germline V CDR1 and CDR2: SGHTA, FQGNSA. The CDR3 totals 12 residues. V was clipped by 6 bases and J by 2 bases, with 6 bases between them. For the CDR3, the DNA is TGTGCCAGCAGTTTCGTCACAGATACGCAGTATTTT. This gives the protein CASSFVTDTQYF. The entire variable domain, with the rest obtained from reference TRBV7-2 and TRBJ2-3, is as follows: GAGVSQSPSNKVTEKGKDVELRCDPISGHTALYWYRQSLGQGLEFLIYFQGNSAPDKSGLPSDRFSAERTGGSVSTLTIQRTQQEDSAVYLCASSFVTDTQYFGPGTRLTVL.

This clonotype was seen ten or more times. The chain uses TRBV7-2 and TRBJ2-7, with D unresolved. This CDR3 has 15 residues. V was trimmed by 2 bases and J by 3 bases, leaving 14 bases between them. Germline V gene data show CDR1 as SGHTA and CDR2 as FQGNSA. CDR3 sequence: CASSLTSFPFYEQYV. Written as DNA, the CDR3 is TGTGCCAGCAGCTTAACGTCCTTCCCCTTCTACGAGCAGTACGTC.

This clonotype was counted ten times or more. This rearrangement joins TRBV5-1 to TRBJ1-6; perhaps TRBD1 as D (5 bases). Germline V gene sequence: CDR1 SGHRS, CDR2 YFSETQ. This CDR3 has 13 amino acids. V lost 6 bases to trimming and J lost 15 bases, with 19 bases between them. CDR3 sequence: CASTKGAGALLHF. In nucleotides, the CDR3 is TGCGCCAGCACTAAAGGGGCTGGGGCACTCCTCCACTTT.

This clonotype showed up many times. CDR3 in amino acids: CASLPGGWTEAFF. Written as DNA, the CDR3 is TGTGCCAGCCTCCCCGGGGGCTGGACTGAAGCTTTCTTT. This chain joins TRBV7-8 and TRBJ1-1; D possibly corresponds to TRBD1 (6 bases). V shed 8 bases and J shed 5 bases, with 15 bases lying between them. Germline lookup yields CDR1 SGHVS and CDR2 FQNEAQ. This CDR3 comprises 13 residues.

This clonotype was seen only once. The chain carries TRBV12-3 or TRBV12-4 and TRBJ2-3; D remains ambiguous. V was shortened by 8 bases and J by 5 bases, with 17 bases between the two germline ends. This CDR3 contains 14 residues. This chain's CDR3 is CASGLSLVKDTQYF. The CDR3 bases are TGTGCCAGCGGCCTATCCCTAGTGAAAGATACGCAGTATTTT.

This clonotype was seen ten or more times. The CDR3 reads CASSLGGARTDTQYF. Here the CDR3 DNA reads TGCGCCAGCAGCTTAGGGGGGGCCCGCACAGATACGCAGTATTTT. This chain uses TRBV5-1 with TRBJ2-3, with a tentative D call TRBD2 (7 bases). Trimming removed 2 bases at V and 1 base at J, with 11 bases between. The CDR3 is made up of 15 amino acids. In germline, CDR1 is SGHRS, CDR2 YFSETQ.

V gene TRBV6-1 combines with J gene TRBJ2-3; TRBD1 or TRBD2 may be the D gene (5 bases each). Trimming left V 5 bases short and J 0 bases short, with 6 bases between. The CDR3 consists of 13 residues. CDR1 and CDR2 from the germline V gene are MNHNS and SASEGT. This CDR3 reads CASSRDSTDTQYF. CDR3 DNA sequence: TGTGCCAGCAGTCGGGACAGCACAGATACGCAGTATTTT.

This clonotype showed up many times. J is TRBJ2-7 and V is TRBV29-1; tentative D call: TRBD2 (6 bases). The CDR3 sequence is 20 residues long. Germline lookup yields CDR1 SQVTM and CDR2 ANQGSEA. V lost 5 bases to trimming and J lost 0 bases, with 32 bases between them. In DNA, the CDR3 is TGCAGCGTTCGGGAGAGTGTAAAGAGGTGGGGCACGATTTTCTCCTACGAGCAGTACTTC. Translating gives CSVRESVKRWGTIFSYEQYF.

This clonotype showed up many times. The chain has TRBV6-5 and TRBJ1-2; D perhaps matches TRBD1 (5 bases). Germline V gives CDR1 MNHEY, CDR2 SVGAGI. Trimming pared 5 bases from V and 2 bases from J, leaving 9 bases between. The CDR3 has 13 amino acids. The CDR3 DNA sequence: TGTGCCAGCAGTCGGGACTCAAACTATGGCTACACCTTC. Protein: CASSRDSNYGYTF.

This clonotype was recorded at least ten times. This chain links TRBV5-1 with TRBJ2-1, with TRBD2 matching 11 bases. The CDR3 has 16 residues. The junction had 8 bases not matched to a gene; V was cut back by 5 bases and J by 4 bases. Germline loops: CDR1 SGHRS, CDR2 YFSETQ. In DNA form, the CDR3 reads TGCGCCAGCAGGGCCTATAGCGGGGGGGAGTACAATGAGCAGTTCTTC. Its translation: CASRAYSGGEYNEQFF. The whole variable domain, filled in from reference TRBV5-1 and TRBJ2-1, reads KAGVTQTPRYLIKTRGQQVTLSCSPISGHRSVSWYQQTPGQGLQFLFEYFSETQRNKGNFPGRFSGRQFSNSRSEMNVSTLELGDSALYLCASRAYSGGEYNEQFFGPGTRLTVL.

This clonotype has at least ten counts. The rearrangement uses TRBV25-1 and TRBJ1-1; 7 nucleotides align to TRBD1. CDR1 MGHDK and CDR2 SYGVNS come from the germline V gene. V lost 8 bases to trimming and J lost 3 bases; unmatched junction nucleotides: 3. The CDR3 runs to 12 residues. CDR3 sequence reads: CASWDSYTEAFF. As DNA, the CDR3 is TGTGCCAGCTGGGACAGCTACACTGAAGCTTTCTTT.

This clonotype was recorded a few times. Its ends do not fully match the called genes, so a read error is possible. The V gene is TRBV20-1, the J gene TRBJ2-5; TRBD2 matches at 10 bases. Germline loops: CDR1 DFQATT, CDR2 SNEGSKA (reference sequence). The CDR3 totals 17 residues. CDR3: CCARDRPWTSGGETQYF. The CDR3 DNA sequence: TGCTGTGCTAGAGACCGGCCCTGGACTAGCGGCGGGGAGACCCAGTACTTC.

Many counts were recorded for this clonotype. The genes are TRBV5-1 and TRBJ1-6, with TRBD1 as a possible D gene (5 bases). Germline V lookup: CDR1 SGHRS, CDR2 YFSETQ. This CDR3 is 14 amino acids long. The V gene lost 1 base and the J gene lost 7 bases, with 9 bases spanning the gap. CDR3 region: CASSLWGGNSPLHF. The CDR3, as DNA: TGCGCCAGCAGCTTGTGGGGGGGAAATTCACCCCTCCACTTT.

Ten or more counts support this clonotype. This chain uses TRBV28 with TRBJ1-2; 7 bases are a match to TRBD1. The J segment lost 7 bases and the V segment lost 5 bases, leaving 7 bases of the junction unmatched. CDR1 and CDR2 (germline): MDHEN, SYDVKM. CDR3 size: 13 residues. CDR3 sequence: CASSTGTATGYTF. CDR3 in DNA: TGTGCCAGCAGTACGGGGACAGCTACTGGCTACACCTTC.

About this clonotype: This may come from a read error, since a much larger clone is one base off. The rearrangement joins TRBV5-1 to TRBJ2-5; TRBD2 might be the D (5 bases). Trimming cost V 4 bases and J 5 bases, with 15 bases left between them. The CDR3 contains 14 residues. Germline assignment: CDR1 SGHRS and CDR2 YFSETQ. The CDR3 DNA sequence: TGCGCCAGCAGCATCCCCCATACGGGGGAGACCCAGTACTTC. Amino acids: CASSIPHTGETQYF. The entire variable domain, with the rest obtained from reference TRBV5-1 and TRBJ2-5, is as follows: KAGVTQTPRYLIKTRGQQVTLSCSPISGHRSVSWYQQTPGQGLQFLFEYFSETQRNKGNFPGRFSGRQFSNSRSEMNVSTLELGDSALYLCASSIPHTGETQYFGPGTRLLVL.

This clonotype was seen many times. This chain joins TRBV2 and TRBJ2-3; no reliable D call. Germline CDR1 and CDR2: SNHLY and FYNNEI. CDR3 length equals 11 residues. Trimming pared 10 bases from V and 2 bases from J, leaving 7 bases between. The CDR3 protein is CANTFTDTQYF. CDR3 DNA: TGTGCCAACACTTTCACAGATACGCAGTATTTT.

Ten or more counts support this clonotype. The chain couples TRBV5-1 to TRBJ2-1; no firm D call. The CDR3 has 16 amino acids. Looked up from germline, CDR1 is SGHRS and CDR2 is YFSETQ. Trimming removed 0 bases from V and 3 bases from J, with 13 bases in between. The CDR3 region has the DNA TGCGCCAGCAGCTTGGGACCCCAGCTTAGCTACAATGAGCAGTTCTTC. Translated: CASSLGPQLSYNEQFF.

The J gene is TRBJ2-3, the V gene TRBV21-1. TRBV21-1 is a pseudogene locus. The CDR3 is made up of 13 amino acids. The CDR3 DNA reads TGTGCCAGCAGCAAAGAACGCCCAGATACGCAGTATTTT. Residues: CASSKERPDTQYF.

The table lists this clonotype with many counts. The V and J genes are TRBV28 and TRBJ1-1; 9 positions agree with TRBD1. With V trimmed by 3 bases and J by 5 bases, 7 bases remained unmatched. Germline values: CDR1 MDHEN, CDR2 SYDVKM. This CDR3 has 15 residues. The CDR3: CASSFGTGSGTEAFF. The CDR3 nucleotides are TGTGCCAGCAGTTTTGGGACAGGGTCGGGAACTGAAGCTTTCTTT. Using reference TRBV28 and TRBJ1-1 for the parts outside the CDR3, the full variable domain is DVKVTQSSRYLVKRTGEKVFLECVQDMDHENMFWYRQDPGLGLRLIYFSYDVKMKEKGDIPEGYSVSREKKERFSLILESASTNQTSMYLCASSFGTGSGTEAFFGQGTRLTVV.

This clonotype was seen many times. The chain uses TRBV27 and TRBJ2-7, with 8 bases lining up with TRBD1. After removal of 6 bases from V and 6 bases from J, the junction contained 10 bases not matched to a gene. The CDR3 runs to 14 residues. Germline V gene sequence: CDR1 MNHEY, CDR2 SMNVEV (reference sequence). The CDR3 DNA reads TGTGCCAGCAGACGTGCAGGGGGCGTTCTCGAGCAGTACGTC. The encoded protein is CASRRAGGVLEQYV.